The text below deals with one T cell receptor beta chain. Its antigen is as yet unknown. Methotrexate plus calcineurin inhibitor accompanied controls' myeloablative marrow transplants; sampling was 1 year later. These data come from a study of T cells after posttransplantation cyclophosphamide. Study-wide results and caveats: TRB clonality was highly associated with recipient CMV seropositivity and reactivation.

The length of the CDR3 is 16 residues. V lost 3 bases, J lost 6 bases, and 10 bases stayed unmatched. The germline gives CDR1 SNHLY, CDR2 FYNNEI. The assay was immunoSEQ multiplex PCR, and TCRdb's table has in-frame clones only and misses some. Here the sample spans tens of thousands of clones, 85% to 90% being singletons. This chain connects TRBV2 to TRBJ2-7; 11 positions agree with TRBD1. This receptor was identified in a female patient in her 30s who received an allogeneic stem cell transplant from an unrelated donor, was CMV-positive, and had acute and chronic GVHD. Some of the T cells might come from the graft donor. This material consisted of PBMCs, taken about 350 days after allogeneic stem cell transplant with calcineurin inhibitor and methotrexate. For the CDR3, the DNA is TGTGCCAGCAGTGAGTCCTGGACAGGGGGCTCCGGCGAGCAGTACGTC. Its translation is CASSESWTGGSGEQYV.